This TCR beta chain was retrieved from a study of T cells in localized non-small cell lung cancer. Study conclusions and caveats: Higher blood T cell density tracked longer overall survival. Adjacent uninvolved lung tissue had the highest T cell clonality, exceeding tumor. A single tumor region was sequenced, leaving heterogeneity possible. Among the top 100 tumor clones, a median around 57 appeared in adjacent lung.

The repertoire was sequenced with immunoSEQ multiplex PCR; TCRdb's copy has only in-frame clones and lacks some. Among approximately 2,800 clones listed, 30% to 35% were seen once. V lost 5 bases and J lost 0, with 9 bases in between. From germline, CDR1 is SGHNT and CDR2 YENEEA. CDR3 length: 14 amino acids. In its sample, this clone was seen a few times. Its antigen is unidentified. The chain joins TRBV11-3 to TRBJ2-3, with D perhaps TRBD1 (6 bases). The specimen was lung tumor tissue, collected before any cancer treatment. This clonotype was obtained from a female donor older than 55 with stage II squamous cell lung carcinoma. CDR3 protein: CASSGQSSTDTQYF. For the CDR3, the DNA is TGTGCCAGCAGCGGACAGTCTAGCACAGATACGCAGTATTTT.